This passage covers 27 T cell receptor beta chains from one sample sequenced in a study of vaccination effects on CD4 cells after COVID-19 (dated by TCRdb to 2022 to 2024). Libraries were made using the immunoSEQ multiplex PCR assay. The clones in this table, taken by TCRdb from immuneACCESS, are in-frame only. Not every clone is retained; where verified, under half of the shortfall comes from an unresolved V gene, and the cause of the rest is unknown. Across this sample there are about 22,000 clones, with approximately 70% seen only once. The ten largest clonotypes hold 10% to 15% of the sample. To identify antigen-specific CD4+ T cell clonotypes by their expansion, the ViraFEST assay first stimulated PBMC with viral peptide pools and then applied TCR sequencing. After approximately eleven days of culture, CD4+ T cells were isolated with the EasySep CD4+ T cell isolation kit. Their specific antigens are unknown.

Specimen: CD4+ T cells from PBMCs cultured with HCoV-229E spike peptides, collected before COVID-19 vaccination. The meaning of the sample's cell subset or site label: HCoV-229E spike overlapping peptide pool stimulation. The receptor set was obtained from a human donor who received a COVID-19 vaccine.

The chain joins TRBV19 to TRBJ2-7; TRBD2 matches 10 bases. The CDR3 sequence is 17 residues long. Germline V gives CDR1 LNHDA, CDR2 SQIVND (reference sequence). Trimming cost V 7 bases and J 5 bases; bases outside gene matches: 17. CDR3 sequence (DNA): TGTGCCAGTAAGAGGGCGGATCAGCGGGGGGGCCTGGACGAGCAGTACTTC. Translated, it gives CASKRADQRGGLDEQYF.

The chain uses TRBV20-1 and TRBJ2-3, with D uncertain. This CDR3 spans 11 amino acids. Germline CDR1 and CDR2: DFQATT and SNEGSKA (reference sequence). The V gene lost 5 bases and the J gene lost 2 bases, with 5 bases spanning the gap. This chain's CDR3 is CSAHFTDTQYF. CDR3 DNA sequence: TGCAGTGCTCACTTCACAGATACGCAGTATTTT.

In its sample, this clone was seen once. This sequence joins TRBV7-2 and TRBJ1-5; D unresolved. The V gene lost 10 bases and the J gene lost 0 bases, with 10 bases spanning the gap. CDR1 and CDR2 (germline): SGHTA, FQGNSA. The CDR3 extends over 13 amino acids. The CDR3 spells CATSRNSNQPQHF. The CDR3 nucleotides read TGTGCCACCTCTAGGAATAGCAATCAGCCCCAGCATTTT.

The CDR3 nucleotides are TGTGCCAGCAGTGAAGCTGGCGGGACAGGATTGTACATTCAGTACTTC. It yields the protein CASSEAGGTGLYIQYF. The chain uses TRBV2 and TRBJ2-4; 8 nucleotides line up with TRBD1. Losses at the gene ends were 0 bases for V and 8 bases for J; bases not matched to a gene: 9. CDR1 SNHLY and CDR2 FYNNEI come from the germline V gene. The CDR3 totals 16 residues.

The chain links TRBV2 to TRBJ2-7, with TRBD2 matching over 7 bases. Germline V lookup: CDR1 SNHLY, CDR2 FYNNEI. Germline trimming cut 4 bases from V and 0 bases from J; bases unmatched to any gene: 0. This CDR3 region has 13 residues. The CDR3 DNA reads TGTGCCAGCAGTGGGGACTACTCCTACGAGCAGTACTTC. Translation: CASSGDYSYEQYF.

The J gene is TRBJ2-4, the V gene TRBV5-1; D not certain. This CDR3 has 11 amino acids. In germline, CDR1 is SGHRS, CDR2 YFSETQ. Deletions cut 4 bases from V and 5 bases from J, with 4 bases between. This chain's CDR3 is CASSGENIQYF. Written as DNA, the CDR3 is TGCGCCAGCAGCGGCGAAAACATTCAGTACTTC.

The chain is built from TRBV15 and TRBJ2-5; tentatively, D is TRBD2 (6 bases). There are 14 residues in the CDR3. The germline V and J ends were trimmed by 2 bases and 2 bases, with 9 bases remaining between them. Germline CDR1 LNHNV, CDR2 YYDKDF (reference sequence). Written as DNA, the CDR3 is TGTGCCACCAGCAGATCCGGACTACAAGAGACCCAGTACTTC. Protein: CATSRSGLQETQYF.

The chain recombines TRBV27 with TRBJ2-3; TRBD1 matches 9 bases. CDR3 length equals 15 residues. V shed 6 bases and J 6 bases; nucleotides not matched to a gene: 10. Germline values: CDR1 MNHEY, CDR2 SMNVEV (reference sequence). The CDR3 coding sequence is TGTGCCAGCAGCCGCACCGGGACAGGGTTGGATACGCAGTATTTT. Amino acid sequence: CASSRTGTGLDTQYF.

This rearrangement joins TRBV24-1 to TRBJ1-4; 7 bases align to TRBD1. CDR3 length: 18 residues. The germline gives CDR1 KGHDR, CDR2 SFDVKD. Trimming took 3 bases from V and 0 from J; bases not matched to a gene: 9. The CDR3 protein is CATSDGLGQRATNEKLFF. The DNA of the CDR3 is TGTGCCACCAGTGATGGTCTGGGACAGCGGGCAACTAATGAAAAACTGTTTTTT.

This rearrangement joins TRBV2 to TRBJ2-3; 11 bases line up with TRBD2. Trimming cost V 7 bases and J 4 bases; bases outside gene matches: 13. This CDR3 has 17 amino acids. The germline CDR1 and CDR2 sequences are SNHLY and FYNNEI. The CDR3 DNA follows: TGTGCCAGCACCAATCCATTACTAGCGGGAGATGCAGATACGCAGTATTTT. This sequence encodes CASTNPLLAGDADTQYF. The full variable domain, in which reference TRBV2 and TRBJ2-3 provide the parts outside the CDR3, is EPEVTQTPSHQVTQMGQEVILRCVPISNHLYFYWYRQILGQKVEFLVSFYNNEISEKSEIFDDQFSVERPDGSNFTLKIRSTKLEDSAMYFCASTNPLLAGDADTQYFGPGTRLTVL.

This clone occurred once. The genes are TRBV2 and TRBJ2-1, with 9 bases identical to TRBD2. V shed 6 bases and J 4 bases; nucleotides not matched to a gene: 4. Germline-derived CDR1 and CDR2 are SNHLY and FYNNEI. The CDR3 runs 14 residues. For the CDR3, the DNA is TGTGCCAGCAGGCCTAGCGGGATTTACAATGAGCAGTTCTTC. Translated: CASRPSGIYNEQFF.

In DNA, the CDR3 is TGTGCCAGCAGTGACTGGAGACAGGGTTGGAAAAAACTGTTTTTT. Translating it yields CASSDWRQGWKKLFF. The chain couples TRBV25-1 to TRBJ1-4, with 7 bases fitting TRBD1. This CDR3 spans 15 amino acids. Germline V CDR1 and CDR2: MGHDK, SYGVNS. V lost 3 bases, J lost 9 bases, and 10 bases stayed unmatched.

The gene calls are TRBV12-3 or TRBV12-4 and TRBJ2-7; no clear D. This CDR3 contains 13 residues. V was pared by 5 bases and J by 3 bases, with 11 bases between. CDR3 loop: CASSRRFGYEQYF. DNA for the CDR3: TGTGCCAGCAGTCGCCGCTTTGGCTACGAGCAGTACTTC.

This chain uses TRBV6-6 with TRBJ1-6; 8 nucleotides line up with TRBD1. With V trimmed by 6 bases and J by 7 bases, 5 bases remained unmatched. The CDR3 loop spans 14 amino acids. Germline assignment: CDR1 MNHNY and CDR2 SVGAGI (reference sequence). CDR3 sequence reads: CASRQGAQNSPLHF. The CDR3 coding sequence is TGTGCCAGCAGGCAGGGGGCGCAAAATTCACCCCTCCACTTT.

The chain recombines TRBV2 with TRBJ1-2; 7 bases match TRBD1. V shed 10 bases and J 8 bases; nucleotides not matched to a gene: 16. Germline V CDR1 and CDR2: SNHLY, FYNNEI. The CDR3 runs 14 residues. Here the CDR3 DNA reads TGTGCCACCCTACAGGGGACCTTATTGTACGGCTACACCTTC. It yields the protein CATLQGTLLYGYTF.

The rearrangement links TRBV3-1 (or the pseudogene TRBV3-2) to TRBJ2-7, with 8 positions matching TRBD1. The CDR3 length is 13 residues. Germline values: CDR1 LGHDT, CDR2 YNNKEL (reference sequence). V gave up 6 bases and J gave up 5 bases; unmatched junction bases: 6. CDR3 DNA sequence: TGTGCCAGCAGTAGACAGGGGAATCACGAGCAGTACTTC. It translates to CASSRQGNHEQYF.

In its sample, this clone is medium-sized. The chain is built from TRBV5-4 and TRBJ1-4, with 7 bases matching TRBD1. Per the germline V gene, CDR1 is SGHNT and CDR2 is YYREEE (reference sequence). This CDR3 has 14 amino acids. The V gene end was trimmed by 3 bases and the J gene end by 10 bases; junction bases not matched to a gene: 9. The CDR3: CASSSTGDSGKLFF. The CDR3 bases are TGTGCCAGCAGCTCCACAGGGGATAGCGGAAAACTGTTTTTT.

This chain joins TRBV18 and TRBJ1-5; 9 bases line up with TRBD1. This CDR3 is 14 amino acids long. In germline, CDR1 is KGHSH, CDR2 LQKENI. Trimming cost V 5 bases and J 8 bases; bases outside gene matches: 7. The CDR3 protein is CASSAGTGREPQHF. Here the CDR3 DNA reads TGTGCCAGCTCAGCCGGGACAGGGCGGGAGCCCCAGCATTTT.

This clone was counted a single time. The chain carries TRBV7-9 and TRBJ2-7; 11 bases agree with TRBD2. CDR3 length: 17 residues. V lost 2 bases and J lost 0; bases outside the gene matches: 6. The germline V gene has CDR1 SEHNR and CDR2 FQNEAQ (reference sequence). DNA for the CDR3: TGTGCCAGCAGCTTAAATTTGGGACTAGCGGTCTCCTACGAGCAGTACTTC. Translating gives CASSLNLGLAVSYEQYF.

The chain employs TRBV9 and TRBJ2-5; either TRBD1 or TRBD2 may supply D (5 bases each). This CDR3 is 13 amino acids long. Germline lookup yields CDR1 SGDLS and CDR2 YYNGEE. V was shortened by 9 bases and J by 6 bases, with 18 bases between the two germline ends. CDR3 sequence: CATGDHLTKTQYF. The CDR3 bases are TGTGCCACCGGGGACCACCTCACGAAGACCCAGTACTTC.

This chain connects TRBV12-5 to TRBJ2-7; TRBD1 might be the D (6 bases). V lost 7 bases to trimming and J lost 2 bases, with 12 bases between them. This CDR3 has 13 amino acids. The germline gives CDR1 LGHNT, CDR2 FRNRAP. Here the CDR3 reads CASVTGCPYEQYF. DNA of the CDR3: TGTGCTAGTGTCACAGGGTGCCCCTACGAGCAGTACTTC.

This rearrangement joins TRBV6-5 to TRBJ2-7; 7 bases agree with TRBD1. The CDR3 consists of 14 residues. CDR1 MNHEY and CDR2 SVGAGI come from the germline V gene. With 4 bases clipped from V and 3 bases from J, the junction kept 6 bases outside the gene matches. DNA of the CDR3: TGTGCCAGCAGTTCGGCAACAGGGGACTACGAGCAGTACTTC. Translated: CASSSATGDYEQYF.

The chain recombines TRBV5-4 with TRBJ2-3; 9 nucleotides align to TRBD2. Germline CDR1 reads SGHNT; CDR2 reads YYREEE (reference sequence). Germline trimming cut 4 bases from V and 4 bases from J; bases unmatched to any gene: 4. The CDR3 length is 14 residues. This chain's CDR3 is CASSPGLASDTQYF. The CDR3 nucleotides are TGTGCCAGCAGCCCGGGACTAGCATCAGATACGCAGTATTTT.

The chain couples TRBV14 to TRBJ2-3; D perhaps matches TRBD2 (7 bases). Germline values: CDR1 SGHDN, CDR2 FVKESK. The CDR3 runs to 14 residues. V was pared by 3 bases and J by 2 bases, with 9 bases between. CDR3 amino acids: CASSQRGHTDTQYF. In DNA, the CDR3 is TGTGCCAGCAGCCAGCGGGGGCACACAGATACGCAGTATTTT.

The CDR3 reads CASSGLAGATDTQYF. The CDR3 DNA reads TGTGCCAGCAGCGGACTAGCGGGGGCCACAGATACGCAGTATTTT. The rearrangement joins TRBV6-5 to TRBJ2-3, with 13 nucleotides matching TRBD2. V lost 6 bases, J lost 2 bases, and 2 bases stayed unmatched. Germline CDR1 MNHEY, CDR2 SVGAGI. This CDR3 comprises 15 residues.

The chain employs TRBV12-3 or TRBV12-4 and TRBJ1-2; D perhaps matches TRBD1 (5 bases). This CDR3 has 13 amino acids. Trimming took off 7 bases at V and 7 bases at J, with 16 bases between the two ends. For the CDR3, the DNA is TGTGCCAGCACTCTGGGGGTCGACGGTGGCTACACCTTC. Its translation: CASTLGVDGGYTF.

The chain is built from TRBV5-1 and TRBJ1-5; 7 bases map to TRBD1. Unmatched junction bases numbered 3, after V lost 3 bases and J lost 3 bases. CDR3 length: 14 residues. Germline assignment: CDR1 SGHRS and CDR2 YFSETQ. The chain's CDR3 is CASSSGQPNQPQHF. CDR3 coding DNA: TGCGCCAGCAGCTCGGGACAGCCCAATCAGCCCCAGCATTTT. Full variable domain (remainder filled in from reference TRBV5-1 and TRBJ1-5): KAGVTQTPRYLIKTRGQQVTLSCSPISGHRSVSWYQQTPGQGLQFLFEYFSETQRNKGNFPGRFSGRQFSNSRSEMNVSTLELGDSALYLCASSSGQPNQPQHFGDGTRLSIL.